These T cell receptor beta chains were read from a single sample in a study of shared clonotypes between healthy human individuals. TCRdb's copy holds only in-frame clones and misses some; the assay was immunoSEQ multiplex PCR. This table holds around 2,000,000 clones, 90% to 95% found once. Material: naive CD4+ T cells sorted from blood. The source is a man younger than 30 in good health. Each CDR3 is given with its conserved first and last residue. D genes are given only for firm matches. For some rows the clone size is stated as once, few or many, or as a class when expanded; others skip it.

.	TRBJ1-2	TRBV7-2	.	CASSLGLRGVGYGYTF	TGTGCCAGCAGCTTAGGATTGAGGGGTGTGGGATATGGCTACACCTTC
.	TRBJ2-7	TRBV7-2	many	CASSWGVAVSYEQYF	TGTGCCAGCAGCTGGGGGGTAGCGGTCTCCTACGAGCAGTACTTC
.	TRBJ1-4	TRBV7-2	.	CASTPPSSEKLFF	TGTGCCAGCACGCCCCCGTCCTCTGAAAAACTGTTTTTT
TRBD1	TRBJ1-6	TRBV19	.	CASSVRRDRIRSPLHF	TGTGCCAGTAGTGTTAGACGGGACAGAATTCGCTCACCCCTCCACTTT
TRBD1	TRBJ2-7	TRBV5-1	.	CASSLGGTDSYEQYF	TGCGCCAGCAGCTTGGGAGGGACAGACTCCTACGAGCAGTACTTC
.	TRBJ2-2	TRBV19	.	CAGSVGLSTGELFF	TGTGCCGGCAGTGTTGGGTTGAGCACCGGGGAGCTGTTTTTT
.	TRBJ1-5	TRBV5-4	.	CASSPGLGNQPQHF	TGTGCCAGCAGCCCAGGGTTGGGCAATCAGCCCCAGCATTTT
TRBD1	TRBJ2-7	TRBV6-1	.	CASTPGQSYEQYF	TGTGCCAGCACCCCGGGACAGTCCTACGAGCAGTACTTC
.	TRBJ1-4	TRBV27	once	CASSLGRVNEKLFF	TGTGCCAGCAGTTTAGGCCGGGTTAATGAAAAACTGTTTTTT
.	TRBJ2-1	TRBV2	.	CASSDDSISYNEQFF	TGTGCCAGCAGTGATGACAGTATCTCCTACAATGAGCAGTTCTTC
.	TRBJ1-2	TRBV7-9	.	CASSPSGRANYGYTF	TGTGCCAGCAGCCCCTCAGGCAGGGCTAACTATGGCTACACCTTC
TRBD2	TRBJ2-7	TRBV11-3	few	CARREDRYEQYF	TGTGCCAGGCGGGAGGATCGGTACGAGCAGTACTTC
.	TRBJ1-1	TRBV5-4	.	CASSLGQVGAFF	TGTGCCAGCAGCTTGGGACAGGTCGGAGCTTTCTTT
TRBD2	TRBJ2-1	TRBV28	.	CASRLRRGGSSNEQFF	TGTGCCAGCAGGCTAAGGCGGGGGGGAAGCAGCAATGAGCAGTTCTTC
TRBD2	TRBJ2-7	TRBV7-7	.	CASSRLRRGAQYYEQCF	TGTGCTAGCAGTCGGCTAAGGCGGGGGGCCCAGTATTACGAGCAGTGCTTC
.	TRBJ1-1	TRBV5-6	.	CASSFPPSRTEAFF	TGTGCCAGCAGCTTCCCGCCCAGTAGGACTGAAGCTTTCTTT
.	TRBJ2-7	TRBV27	.	CASSWGLGGEQYF	TGTGCCAGCAGTTGGGGGCTGGGGGGAGAGCAGTACTTC
.	TRBJ1-2	TRBV2	.	CASSSDSSNYGYTF	TGTGCCAGCAGTTCGGACAGTTCTAACTATGGCTACACCTTC
TRBD1	TRBJ2-7	TRBV5-6	.	CASSQLTGANEQYF	TGTGCCAGCAGCCAACTCACAGGGGCCAACGAGCAGTACTTC
TRBD2	TRBJ2-3	TRBV9	.	CASSVGAGGPADTQYF	TGTGCCAGCAGCGTGGGGGCGGGAGGGCCTGCGGATACGCAGTATTTT
TRBD2	TRBJ2-5	TRBV11-3	.	CASSWTSGETQYF	TGTGCCAGCAGCTGGACTAGCGGGGAGACCCAGTACTTC
.	TRBJ1-6	TRBV27	.	CASKGAPSYNSPLHF	TGTGCCAGCAAGGGCGCACCGTCCTATAATTCACCCCTCCACTTT
.	TRBJ2-3	TRBV5-1	once	CASSFGGRTDTQYF	TGCGCCAGCAGCTTCGGGGGCCGAACAGATACGCAGTATTTT
TRBD1	TRBJ2-7	TRBV29-1	.	CSARQGDFEQYF	TGCAGCGCTCGACAGGGTGATTTCGAGCAGTACTTC
.	TRBJ1-6	TRBV6-5	.	CASSYRQRNSPLHF	TGTGCCAGCAGTTATCGACAGCGTAATTCACCCCTCCACTTT
.	TRBJ1-1	TRBV5-1	.	CASSLDEGRAEAFF	TGCGCCAGCAGCTTGGACGAGGGGAGGGCTGAAGCTTTCTTT
.	TRBJ1-1	TRBV30	.	CAWGDTGPAFF	TGTGCCTGGGGTGATACAGGGCCAGCTTTCTTT
TRBD1	TRBJ1-4	TRBV10-3	.	CAIGDSSTGEKLFF	TGTGCCATTGGGGACAGTTCGACAGGGGAAAAACTGTTTTTT
.	TRBJ2-1	TRBV5-4	.	CASSLSSGFPTYNEQFF	TGTGCCAGCAGCTTAAGCTCTGGCTTCCCCACTTACAATGAGCAGTTCTTC
TRBD1	TRBJ2-7	TRBV2	.	CASQNPGQVVHEQYF	TGTGCCAGCCAGAACCCGGGACAGGTGGTTCACGAGCAGTACTTC
TRBD2	TRBJ2-3	TRBV9	.	CASSVVAGVSTDTQYF	TGTGCCAGCAGCGTAGTAGCGGGTGTTAGCACAGATACGCAGTATTTT
.	TRBJ2-3	TRBV29-1	.	CSVEDHLTDTQYF	TGCAGCGTTGAAGACCACCTGACAGATACGCAGTATTTT
TRBD2	TRBJ2-5	TRBV18	once	CASSPPNGLAETQYF	TGTGCCAGCTCACCACCAAATGGACTAGCGGAGACCCAGTACTTC
.	TRBJ1-4	TRBV5-4	.	CASSLKGGGEKLFF	TGTGCCAGCAGCTTGAAAGGGGGTGGTGAAAAACTGTTTTTT
TRBD2	TRBJ2-1	TRBV29-1	.	CSVEDKRLATHNEQFF	TGCAGCGTTGAAGATAAAAGACTAGCGACCCACAATGAGCAGTTCTTC